The sequence of this T cell receptor beta chain was determined in a study of cytomegalovirus exposure and HLA in healthy donors. This PCR relied on a set of 60 Vbeta primers and 13 Jbeta primers. The data were produced by immunoSEQ multiplex PCR, yet TCRdb's version contains in-frame clones alone and is incomplete. The sample has around 150,000 clones, roughly 80% seen once. The CDR3 runs 16 residues. The ends were cut back, 3 bases at V and 4 bases at J, with 19 bases in the middle. CDR1 SEHNR and CDR2 FQNEAQ come from the germline V gene (reference sequence). This receptor was taken from a man aged 25 to 40 in good health and CMV-seronegative. The sequenced sample consisted of PBMCs. V gene TRBV7-9 combines with J gene TRBJ2-7, with D possibly TRBD2 on 6 matching bases. The CDR3 DNA reads TGTGCCAGCAGCTTCGGTAGCGGAGGCATCCTTTACGAGCAGTACTTC. Amino acids: CASSFGSGGILYEQYF.